Listed below are T cell receptor beta chains from one sample, sequenced in a study of blood T cell repertoires in COVID-19. TCRdb's table, derived via immunoSEQ multiplex PCR, lists solely in-frame clones and lacks some. This sample carries roughly 180,000 clones, around 80% of them seen once, and the ten largest clones take roughly 10%. The source material was peripheral blood. These TCRs come from a woman of 80 years or more with COVID-19, enrolled during active disease. Both conserved end residues are part of each CDR3. D genes are given only for firm matches.

V	D	J	DNA	CDR3
TRBV3-1/TRBV3-2	TRBD2	TRBJ2-1	TGTGCCAGCAGCCCGCGGGAGAGCTGGAACAATGAGCAGTTCTTC	CASSPRESWNNEQFF
TRBV9	TRBD2	TRBJ2-1	TGTGCCAGCAGCGTAGGAAGCGGGGGGGAGTACAATGAGCAGTTCTTC	CASSVGSGGEYNEQFF
TRBV7-8	TRBD2	TRBJ2-1	TGTGCCAGCAGCTTTGGGCTAGCGGGTTACAATGAGCAGTTCTTC	CASSFGLAGYNEQFF
TRBV7-2	TRBD2	TRBJ2-3	TGTGCCAGCAGCTTAGCTAGCGGGGGTAGCACAGATACGCAGTATTTT	CASSLASGGSTDTQYF
TRBV11-3	TRBD1	TRBJ2-2	TGTGCCAGCAGCTTAGGAGGGACAGTCACCGGGGAGCTGTTTTTT	CASSLGGTVTGELFF
TRBV28	-	TRBJ1-2	TGTGCCAGCAGTTCTATGAGGGAGAATGGCTACACCTTC	CASSSMRENGYTF
TRBV6-2/TRBV6-3	-	TRBJ1-2	TGTGCCAGCAGTTACCCACAGGGTTGGTTGTCTACCTTC	CASSYPQGWLSTF
TRBV13	TRBD2	TRBJ2-5	TGTGCCAGCAGCCCAGGGACTAGCGGGGTTAAGACCCAGTACTTC	CASSPGTSGVKTQYF
TRBV5-4	-	TRBJ2-3	TGTGCCAGCAGCCCGGGGGGCGGGGCAGATACGCAGTATTTT	CASSPGGGADTQYF
TRBV6-5	TRBD1	TRBJ2-1	TGTGCCACATCCCGGGACAGGGAACTCAATGAGCAGTTCTTC	CATSRDRELNEQFF